This T cell receptor (beta chain) was identified during a study of early T cells in non-severe SARS-CoV-2 infection. At the level of the study: Unsorted whole blood bulk RNA was sequenced, with unpaired chains.

There are many counts of this clonotype. V lost 0 bases to trimming and J lost 7 bases, with 10 bases between them. CDR1 is SEHNR, CDR2 FQNEAQ, per germline (reference sequence). The CDR3 length is 15 residues. Unique molecular identifiers tagged individual cDNA molecules. One entry per CDR3 protein results from TCRdb running MiXCR on the 5' RACE reads. The repertoire holds about 42,000 distinct CDR3 sequences, with 7% to 7.5% as singletons. Sequences were obtained from whole blood. The TCR comes from an adult who was a healthcare worker with PCR-confirmed SARS-CoV-2 infection or an uninfected control (not recorded which). The genes are TRBV7-9 and TRBJ1-6; D is possibly TRBD1 (6 bases). CDR3 amino acids: CASSLAWGPNSPLHF. CDR3 nucleotide sequence: TGTGCCAGCAGCTTAGCGTGGGGGCCGAATTCACCCCTCCACTTT.